The entry that follows covers one TCR beta chain sequence. The sample belongs to a study of blood T cell repertoires in COVID-19. With 3 bases removed from V and 0 bases from J, the gap between germline ends came to 8 bases. Germline V gives CDR1 SNHLY, CDR2 FYNNEI. There are 14 residues in the CDR3. In the authors' methods: Using reference gene primer amplification, nucleated cell counts were estimated. Repertoires were generated with immunoSEQ multiplex PCR, while TCRdb's copy carries only in-frame clones and drops some. V, J and clone size reflect that table, while D and trimming were determined from the DNA. The profile shows roughly 100,000 clones, roughly 87% of them singletons.

The receptor was isolated from a woman aged 45-60 years with COVID-19, enrolled during active disease. The chain has TRBV2 and TRBJ1-2; D is undetermined. Sequenced: peripheral blood. In DNA form, the CDR3 reads TGTGCCAGCAGTGAGTCCAGCGCTAACTATGGCTACACCTTC. This sequence encodes CASSESSANYGYTF.